This T cell receptor beta chain was identified during a study of T cell responses to AZD1222 COVID-19 vaccine. The sample holds a few counts of this clone. Assay: immunoSEQ multiplex PCR; the TCRdb copy retains only in-frame clones and omits some. Of just under 75,000 clones listed, about 78% are singletons. The clonotype was recovered from an adult who received the AZD1222 COVID-19 vaccine. The sequencing here drew on peripheral blood, taken 28 days after the second AZD1222 dose.

This CDR3 is CASRYMTLNTEAFF. As DNA, the CDR3 is TGCGCCAGCAGATATATGACTTTGAACACTGAAGCTTTCTTT. The V and J genes are TRBV23-1 and TRBJ1-1; no reliable D call. TRBV23-1 is noted as an ORF with a role that remains uncertain. The CDR3 spans 14 residues. The germline V and J ends were trimmed by 6 bases and 0 bases, with 11 bases remaining between them.